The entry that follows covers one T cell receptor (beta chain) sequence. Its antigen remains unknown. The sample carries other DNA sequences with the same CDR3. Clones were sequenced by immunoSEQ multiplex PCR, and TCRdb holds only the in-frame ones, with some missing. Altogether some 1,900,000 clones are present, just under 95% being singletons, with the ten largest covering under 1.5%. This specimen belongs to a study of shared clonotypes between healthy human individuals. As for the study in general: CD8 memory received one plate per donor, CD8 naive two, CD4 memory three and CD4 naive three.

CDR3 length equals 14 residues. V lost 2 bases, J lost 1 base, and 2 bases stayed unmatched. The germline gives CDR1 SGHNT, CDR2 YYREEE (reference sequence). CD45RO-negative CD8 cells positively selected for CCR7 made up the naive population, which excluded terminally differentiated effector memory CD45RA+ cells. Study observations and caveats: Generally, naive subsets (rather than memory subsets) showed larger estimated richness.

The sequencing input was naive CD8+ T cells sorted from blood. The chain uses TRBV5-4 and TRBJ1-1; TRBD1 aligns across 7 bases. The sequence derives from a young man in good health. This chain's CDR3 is CASSFTGANTEAFF. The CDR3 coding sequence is TGTGCCAGCAGCTTTACAGGGGCGAACACTGAAGCTTTCTTT.